This TCR beta chain is from a study of T cell responses to AZD1222 COVID-19 vaccine (dated by TCRdb to about 2021). Regarding the study in general: A total of 230 to 250 trial participants underwent TCR sequencing, of whom more than 200 had received two doses of AZD1222 and some 25 had received two doses of the MenACWY control vaccine. Enrollment into the trials was organized by age into subgroups of 18-55, 56-69 and 70-plus years, and those subgroups contained roughly 160, 29 and 62 TCR-sequenced participants, respectively.

The paper as a whole reports these results and caveats: Because no day 14 peak-response samples were available, repertoires were characterized only after the peak T cell response. The whole spike protein was spanned by vaccine-associated CD4 TCRs, and dominant responses were seen in regions 160-218 and 743-854. A significant rise in spike-specific TCR breadth and depth was observed after two AZD1222 doses relative to day 0 and relative to MenACWY recipients. Only five to seven AZD1222 recipients were SARS-CoV-2 seropositive at baseline, limiting conclusions about previously exposed vaccinees. Most participants were white British and females outnumbered males, and the authors suggested that clonal diversity may have been underestimated. The 56-69-year group was small, and its depth increase did not reach significance, likely because of low power. Reportedly, almost half of the unique spike-specific TCRs recognized epitopes lying outside the regions that are mutated in the B.1.351 and B.1.1.7 variants.

Relative to germline, V is 5 bases shorter and J is 5 bases shorter, with 18 bases between their ends. The germline V gene sets CDR1 to SGHVS and CDR2 to FNYEAQ. Including cysteine and phenylalanine, the CDR3 has 15 amino acids. The retained sequence is limited to the CDR3, 45 bases, with the frame set at the first base. The time point label corresponds to: about 28 days (+/-7) after the second vaccine dose. AZD1222 recipients given second doses at about 4 weeks or at about 12 weeks were pooled, since spike-specific TCR depth and breadth were not found to differ between the two schedules. Samples from vaccinated people were obtained from the UK trials COV001 and COV002, which included a single-blind randomized controlled phase 2/3 trial of AZD1222 (ChAdOx1 nCoV-19) in healthy adults. For TCRbeta chain sequencing, PBMC samples from trial participants were taken at day 0 and at day 28 after the second dose.

On this clone: It has no known antigen specificity. No quality values exist for individual bases; no much larger clone is one base distant.

The CDR3 regions of human TCRbeta chains were subjected to immunosequencing. Turning to the authors' computational methods: TCRs in the repertoires were compared against a reference library of SARS-CoV-2-specific TCRs that had been generated with the MIRA antigen-specificity platform. Breadth was defined as the fraction of unique TCRs that were SARS-CoV-2-associated. Depth was defined as the fraction of total T cells that were SARS-CoV-2-associated. Using the MIRA data, every spike-specific TCR was mapped to the spike region that the TCR reacted to and assigned to either a CD4 or a CD8 class. Log10-transformed breadth and depth values were compared by one-way ANOVA with Sidak's multiple comparisons tests. TCRdb obtained this table from immuneACCESS and retained in-frame rearrangements with V and J assigned. These tables miss some clones; where compared with another copy, unresolved V genes account for less than half of the shortfall, and the remainder is unexplained. V and J calls and clone size are copied from that table; D and trimming were computed from the DNA. Present in this sample are tens of thousands of clones, about 91% of which were seen just once. In total, the top ten clones hold more than 7.5% of the sample.

The chain links TRBV7-6 with TRBJ1-1; the D gene is possibly TRBD1, with 5 bases matching. The receptor's source is an adult who received the AZD1222 COVID-19 vaccine. Sequences were derived from peripheral blood, sampled 28 days after the second AZD1222 dose. The CDR3 is CASSQSPGGVTEAFF. Here is the DNA: TGTGCCAGCAGCCAAAGCCCGGGGGGTGTGACTGAAGCTTTCTTT.